This T cell receptor beta chain was documented in a study of blood T cell repertoires in COVID-19. Sequencing was performed with immunoSEQ multiplex PCR; in TCRdb, only in-frame clones are kept and a portion is missing. The sample has under 300,000 clones, approximately 86% seen once; the top ten hold around 7.8%. Trimming at V came to 4 bases and at J to 8 bases, leaving 4 bases not matched to a gene. Germline loops: CDR1 KGHDR, CDR2 SFDVKD. The CDR3 contains 13 residues. The sample taken for sequencing was peripheral blood. V gene TRBV24-1 combines with J gene TRBJ2-1, with 7 nucleotides matching TRBD1. The TCR originated in a man between 60 and 70 years old who had recovered from COVID-19. DNA for the CDR3: TGTGCCACCAGTGAAGGGGGCTTGGATGAGCAGTTCTTC. Its protein product is CATSEGGLDEQFF.